These 10 T cell receptor beta chains were sequenced from one sample in a study of cytomegalovirus exposure and HLA in healthy donors (dated by TCRdb to about 2017). Libraries came from the immunoSEQ multiplex PCR assay. For the multiplex PCR, a mixture combining 60 forward primers for TCR Vbeta segments and 13 reverse primers for TCR Jbeta segments was used. Not all clones reach the TCRdb copy of this immuneACCESS table, which keeps in-frame sequences only. Checked studies attribute under half of the gap to unresolved V genes and leave the rest unexplained. The sample table holds 150,000 to 200,000 clones, of which around 80% were seen once. The top ten clonotypes cover roughly 5% of the sample. What was sequenced was PBMCs. The receptors derive from a young man in good health and CMV-seronegative.

The chain employs TRBV5-5 and TRBJ1-1; D is ambiguous. The CDR3 runs to 14 residues. With 6 bases removed from V and 4 bases from J, the gap between germline ends came to 16 bases. CDR1 is SGHKS and CDR2 is YYEKEE in the germline V gene (reference sequence). In nucleotides, the CDR3 is TGTGCCAGCAACCGAGGCGGGGAAAGCACTGAAGCTTTCTTT. This gives the protein CASNRGGESTEAFF.

This clone was seen a single time. The chain joins TRBV5-1 to TRBJ1-3, with D possibly TRBD1 on 5 matching bases. The V end lost 4 bases, the J end lost 2 bases, and 10 bases lay between the germline ends. Germline V lookup: CDR1 SGHRS, CDR2 YFSETQ. The CDR3 consists of 14 residues. The CDR3 nucleotides are TGCGCCAGCAGCCCGGACATAACTGGAAACACCATATATTTT. The encoded protein is CASSPDITGNTIYF. The variable domain in full, completed from reference TRBV5-1 and TRBJ1-3, reads KAGVTQTPRYLIKTRGQQVTLSCSPISGHRSVSWYQQTPGQGLQFLFEYFSETQRNKGNFPGRFSGRQFSNSRSEMNVSTLELGDSALYLCASSPDITGNTIYFGEGSWLTVV.

The V and J genes are TRBV10-3 and TRBJ2-3; a weak D match, TRBD2 (5 bases). Germline CDR1 is ENHRY and CDR2 is SYGVKD. The length of the CDR3 is 18 residues. V lost 5 bases and J lost 2, with 23 bases in between. The CDR3 is CAISPLLPPGITTDTQYF. CDR3 sequence (DNA): TGTGCCATCAGTCCTCTCCTTCCTCCGGGAATTACCACAGATACGCAGTATTTT.

This clone was recorded only once. The chain combines TRBV5-6 with TRBJ2-2; D remains ambiguous. The CDR3 is made up of 15 amino acids. V lost 7 bases and J lost 1, with 14 bases in between. Germline assignment: CDR1 SGHDT and CDR2 YYEEEE. DNA of the CDR3: TGTGCCAGCGCCCCGGCTGGGCTGAACACCGGGGAGCTGTTTTTT. Its protein is CASAPAGLNTGELFF. Full variable domain (missing parts from reference TRBV5-6 and TRBJ2-2): DAGVTQSPTHLIKTRGQQVTLRCSPKSGHDTVSWYQQALGQGPQFIFQYYEEEERQRGNFPDRFSGHQFPNYSSELNVNALLLGDSALYLCASAPAGLNTGELFFGEGSRLTVL.

V usage is TRBV5-6 and J usage is TRBJ2-5; the match to TRBD2 covers 7 bases. Germline-derived CDR1 and CDR2 are SGHDT and YYEEEE. This CDR3 region has 13 residues. V was clipped by 2 bases and J by 10 bases; unmatched bases: 8. CDR3 loop: CASSFLSAGSQYF. Here the CDR3 DNA reads TGTGCCAGCAGCTTCCTCTCAGCGGGAAGCCAGTACTTC.

The rearrangement joins TRBV6-6 to TRBJ1-2; D gene uncertain. The CDR3 spans 15 residues. The germline V gene has CDR1 MNHNY and CDR2 SVGAGI (reference sequence). Trimming shortened V by 2 bases and J by 6 bases, and 16 bases separated the two germline ends. CDR3 residues: CASSYAGSGGDGYTF. The CDR3 DNA follows: TGTGCCAGCAGTTACGCGGGGTCAGGAGGAGATGGCTACACCTTC.

The gene calls are TRBV28 and TRBJ2-7, with D perhaps matching TRBD2 (6 bases). Germline CDR1 and CDR2: MDHEN and SYDVKM. This CDR3 has 15 amino acids. The V gene lost 3 bases and the J gene lost 0 bases, with 12 bases spanning the gap. The CDR3 region has the DNA TGTGCCAGCAGTTTCCCCGCGGGGCGCTCCTACGAGCAGTACTTC. Translation gives CASSFPAGRSYEQYF. Filled out from reference TRBV28 and TRBJ2-7, the complete variable domain reads DVKVTQSSRYLVKRTGEKVFLECVQDMDHENMFWYRQDPGLGLRLIYFSYDVKMKEKGDIPEGYSVSREKKERFSLILESASTNQTSMYLCASSFPAGRSYEQYFGPGTRLTVT.

The sample holds one count of this clone. The chain links TRBV2 to TRBJ2-7; D is possibly TRBD1 (6 bases). Germline loops: CDR1 SNHLY, CDR2 FYNNEI. With 6 bases removed from V and 6 bases from J, the gap between germline ends came to 24 bases. The CDR3 has 16 residues. The CDR3 protein is CASRSTEPDSLGEQYF. As DNA, the CDR3 is TGTGCCAGCAGGAGCACGGAACCGGACAGCCTGGGCGAGCAGTACTTC.

This clone has just a few counts. This chain connects TRBV9 to TRBJ2-5; TRBD2 agrees at 11 bases. Germline CDR1 is SGDLS and CDR2 is YYNGEE. The CDR3 loop spans 16 amino acids. Losses at the gene ends were 2 bases for V and 1 base for J; bases not matched to a gene: 4. The CDR3 loop is CASSVSSGRVQETQYF. The CDR3 coding sequence is TGTGCCAGCAGCGTGAGTAGCGGGAGGGTCCAAGAGACCCAGTACTTC. The full variable domain, in which reference TRBV9 and TRBJ2-5 provide the parts outside the CDR3, is DSGVTQTPKHLITATGQRVTLRCSPRSGDLSVYWYQQSLDQGLQFLIQYYNGEERAKGNILERFSAQQFPDLHSELNLSSLELGDSALYFCASSVSSGRVQETQYFGPGTRLLVL.

CDR3 nucleotides: TGTGCCAGCAGTTATTCGGGGGAACGCCAGCCCCAGCATTTT. Its translation: CASSYSGERQPQHF. This chain links TRBV6-6 with TRBJ1-5, with D perhaps matching TRBD1 (5 bases). CDR1 MNHNY and CDR2 SVGAGI come from the germline V gene (reference sequence). The CDR3 has 14 amino acids. Trimming removed 3 bases from V and 7 bases from J, with 13 bases in between.